The TCR beta chain under discussion was sequenced for a study of T cells in Graves' hyperthyroidism and ophthalmopathy. Study summary: Peripheral blood samples were taken at initial diagnosis, prior to any treatment.

The investigators amplified TCR beta CDR3 regions from RNA transcripts. Primed by the HTBI set, a first-round RT-PCR was run on the TCR CDR3. TCRdb processed the multiplex PCR reads anew with MiXCR; each CDR3 protein has one entry. Seen here are some 740,000 distinct CDR3 sequences, less than 15% observed once, and the top ten hold 9.5% to 13%. Study outcomes and limitations: Ophthalmopathy could be told apart from stable hyperthyroidism with a 13 V-J model.

Graves' hyperthyroidism qualified as stable when ophthalmopathy did not progress within 18 months. A single count supports this clonotype. The antigen is undetermined. Looked up from germline, CDR1 is MNHEY and CDR2 is SVGEGT. CDR3 length: 16 residues. V lost 4 bases and J lost 10, with 23 bases in between. The sample consisted of blood. This sequence was found in a woman aged 18-29 years with Graves' hyperthyroidism. The chain uses TRBV6-2 or TRBV6-3 and TRBJ2-1; no firm D call. In DNA form, the CDR3 reads TGTGCCAGCAGTTTTACAACGGGCACGGTGACCTACGAGCAGTTCTTC. It translates to CASSFTTGTVTYEQFF.